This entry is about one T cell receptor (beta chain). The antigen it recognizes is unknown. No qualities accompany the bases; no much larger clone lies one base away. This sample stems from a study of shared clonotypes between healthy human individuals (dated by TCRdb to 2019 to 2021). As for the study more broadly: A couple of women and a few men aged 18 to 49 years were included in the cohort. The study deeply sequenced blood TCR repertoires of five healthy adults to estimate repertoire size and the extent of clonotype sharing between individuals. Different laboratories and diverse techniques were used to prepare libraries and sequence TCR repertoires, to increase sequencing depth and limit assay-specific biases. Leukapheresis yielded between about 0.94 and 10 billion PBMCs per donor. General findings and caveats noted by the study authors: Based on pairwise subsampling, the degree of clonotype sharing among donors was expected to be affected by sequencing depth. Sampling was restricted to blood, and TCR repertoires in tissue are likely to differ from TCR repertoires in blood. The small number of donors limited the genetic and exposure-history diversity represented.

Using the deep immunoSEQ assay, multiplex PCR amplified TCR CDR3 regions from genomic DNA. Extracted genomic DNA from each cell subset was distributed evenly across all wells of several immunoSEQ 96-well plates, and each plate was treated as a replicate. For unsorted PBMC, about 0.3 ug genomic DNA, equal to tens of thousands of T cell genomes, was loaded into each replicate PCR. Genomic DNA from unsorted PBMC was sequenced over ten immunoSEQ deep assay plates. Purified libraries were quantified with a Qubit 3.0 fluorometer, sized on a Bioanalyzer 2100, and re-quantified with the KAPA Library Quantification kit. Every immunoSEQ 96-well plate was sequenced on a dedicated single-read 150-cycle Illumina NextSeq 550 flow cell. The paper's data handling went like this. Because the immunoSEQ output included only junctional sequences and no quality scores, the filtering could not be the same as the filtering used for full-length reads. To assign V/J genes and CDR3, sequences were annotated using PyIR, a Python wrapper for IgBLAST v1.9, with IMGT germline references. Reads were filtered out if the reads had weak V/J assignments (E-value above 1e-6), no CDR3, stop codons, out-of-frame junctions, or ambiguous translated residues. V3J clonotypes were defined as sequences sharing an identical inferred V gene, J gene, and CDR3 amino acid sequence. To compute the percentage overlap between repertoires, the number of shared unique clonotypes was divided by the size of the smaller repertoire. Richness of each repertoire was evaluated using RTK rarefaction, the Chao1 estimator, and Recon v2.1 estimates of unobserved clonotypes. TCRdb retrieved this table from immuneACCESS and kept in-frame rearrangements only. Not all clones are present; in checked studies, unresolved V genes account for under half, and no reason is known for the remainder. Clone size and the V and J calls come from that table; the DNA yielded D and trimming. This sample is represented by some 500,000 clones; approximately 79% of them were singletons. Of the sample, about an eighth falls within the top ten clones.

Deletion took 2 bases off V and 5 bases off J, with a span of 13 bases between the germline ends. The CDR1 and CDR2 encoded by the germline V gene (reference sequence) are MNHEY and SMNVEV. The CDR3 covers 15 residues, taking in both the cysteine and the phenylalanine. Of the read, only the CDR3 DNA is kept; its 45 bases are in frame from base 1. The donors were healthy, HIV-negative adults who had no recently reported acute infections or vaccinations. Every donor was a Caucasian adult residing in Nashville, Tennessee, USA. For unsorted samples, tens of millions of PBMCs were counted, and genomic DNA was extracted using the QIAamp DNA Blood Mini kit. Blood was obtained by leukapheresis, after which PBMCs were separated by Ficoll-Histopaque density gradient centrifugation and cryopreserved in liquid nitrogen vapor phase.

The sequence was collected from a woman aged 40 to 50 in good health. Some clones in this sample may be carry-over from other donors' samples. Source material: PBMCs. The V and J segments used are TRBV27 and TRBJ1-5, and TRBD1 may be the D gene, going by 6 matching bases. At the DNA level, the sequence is TGTGCCAGCAGTTTAGGATGGGCAGGGGATCAGCCCCAGCATTTT. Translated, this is CASSLGWAGDQPQHF.